These 5 T cell receptor beta chains originate from one sample sequenced in a study of blood T cell repertoires in COVID-19. TCRdb keeps only in-frame clones here, not all; method: immunoSEQ multiplex PCR. The repertoire holds about 200,000 clones, roughly 90% seen once, with 15% to 20% in the top ten. Material for sequencing was peripheral blood. All receptors derive from a man aged 45 to 65 with COVID-19, enrolled during active disease.

The CDR3 DNA is TGCAGCGTTGTCGACAGGGTAAAGGGTACTGAAGCTTTCTTT. As protein: CSVVDRVKGTEAFF. This chain links TRBV29-1 with TRBJ1-1; 7 bases agree with TRBD1. This CDR3 is built from 14 residues. Germline assignment: CDR1 SQVTM and CDR2 ANQGSEA. J gave up 5 bases and V 4 bases, and 10 bases lay outside the gene matches.

This clone turned up a few times. The rearrangement uses TRBV5-6 and TRBJ2-1; D is uncertain. The V and J ends lost 4 bases and 5 bases respectively, with 13 bases between them. In germline, CDR1 is SGHDT, CDR2 YYEEEE. This CDR3 is 14 amino acids long. CDR3 amino acids: CASSGNYGNNEQFF. The CDR3, as DNA: TGTGCCAGCAGCGGCAACTACGGAAACAATGAGCAGTTCTTC.

CDR3 sequence: CASSLNSVYEQYF. As DNA, the CDR3 is TGTGCCAGCAGTTTAAATAGCGTCTACGAGCAGTACTTC. The V and J genes are TRBV12-3 or TRBV12-4 and TRBJ2-7, with D maybe TRBD2 (5 bases). The length of the CDR3 is 13 residues. V was trimmed by 2 bases and J by 3 bases, leaving 8 bases between them.

The chain combines TRBV6-5 with TRBJ1-1; 7 bases map to TRBD1. Germline CDR1 is MNHEY and CDR2 is SVGAGI. Trimming removed 10 bases from V and 7 bases from J; junction bases left unmatched: 12. This CDR3 contains 13 residues. CDR3 amino acids: CATKGAPTYEAFF. The CDR3 nucleotides read TGTGCCACAAAGGGGGCGCCCACTTATGAAGCTTTCTTT.

The chain links TRBV27 to TRBJ2-7, with 8 bases identical to TRBD2. V shed 0 bases and J 4 bases; nucleotides not matched to a gene: 11. This CDR3 contains 17 residues. CDR1 is MNHEY, CDR2 SMNVEV, per germline (reference sequence). The CDR3 loop reads CASSLSGPGLVNYEQYF. CDR3 nucleotide sequence: TGTGCCAGCAGTTTATCGGGACCGGGACTAGTAAATTACGAGCAGTACTTC.